This TCR beta chain was recorded in a study of T cell responses to AZD1222 COVID-19 vaccine. Only in-frame clones appear in the TCRdb table, and some are missing; sequencing was by immunoSEQ multiplex PCR. The sample consists of 150,000 to 180,000 clones, roughly 90% of them appearing once. The CDR3 covers 13 residues. Germline assignment: CDR1 LNHNV and CDR2 YYDKDF (reference sequence). V lost 8 bases and J lost 7, with 14 bases in between. Findings and caveats of the study: The study found vaccine-associated CD4 TCRs spanning spike, dominant at 160-218 and 743-854. Clonal diversity was possibly underestimated, and white British individuals and females predominated among donors.

About this clone: As yet, its antigen is unknown.

The V and J genes are TRBV15 and TRBJ2-2; either TRBD1 or TRBD2 may supply D (6 bases each). The sequencing used peripheral blood, collected on day 0 of MenACWY control vaccination. The source is an adult in good health. For the CDR3, the DNA is TGTGCCACCGGGGGGCGGGATCTCGGGGAGCTGTTTTTT. Its translation is CATGGRDLGELFF.